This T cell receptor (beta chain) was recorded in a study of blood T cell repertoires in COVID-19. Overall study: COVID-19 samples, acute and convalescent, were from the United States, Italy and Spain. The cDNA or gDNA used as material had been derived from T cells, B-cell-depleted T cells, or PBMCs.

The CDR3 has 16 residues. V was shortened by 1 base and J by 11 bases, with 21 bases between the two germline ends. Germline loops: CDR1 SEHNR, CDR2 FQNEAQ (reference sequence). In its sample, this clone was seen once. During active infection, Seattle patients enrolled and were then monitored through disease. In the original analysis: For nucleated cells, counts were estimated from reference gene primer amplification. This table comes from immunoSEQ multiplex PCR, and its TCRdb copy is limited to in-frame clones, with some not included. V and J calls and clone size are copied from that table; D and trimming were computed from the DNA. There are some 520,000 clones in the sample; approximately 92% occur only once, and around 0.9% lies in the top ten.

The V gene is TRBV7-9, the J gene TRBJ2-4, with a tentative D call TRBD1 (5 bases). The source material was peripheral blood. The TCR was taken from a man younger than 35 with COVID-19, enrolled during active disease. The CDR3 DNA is TGTGCCAGCAGCTTAGTGGACACCCCTGAAGGGGCCCTTCAGTACTTC. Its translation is CASSLVDTPEGALQYF.